This T cell receptor beta chain originates from a study of T cells in Graves' hyperthyroidism and ophthalmopathy. This clonotype was seen repeatedly, ten times or more. What it binds is unknown. TCR beta CDR3 region amplification was performed from RNA transcripts. The HTBI primer set drove a first-round RT-PCR of the TCR CDR3. MiXCR, applied by TCRdb to the multiplex PCR reads, yields one record per CDR3 protein. This table has 330,000 or so distinct CDR3 sequences, less than 20% appearing once. Each ophthalmopathy patient scored at least 3 on the Clinical Activity Score and at least 4 on NOSPECS grade, with duration under 3 months. The CDR3 consists of 15 residues. Germline assignment: CDR1 MNHEY and CDR2 SVGEGT. V was pared by 3 bases and J by 1 base, with 12 bases between. Study-level results: Most thyroid clonotypes with frequency above 0.001 were detected in blood.

J is TRBJ1-1 and V is TRBV6-2 or TRBV6-3; D gene ambiguous. This TCR came from a woman aged 40 to 50 with Graves' ophthalmopathy. Specimen: blood. CDR3 region: CASSYGSEENTEAFF. CDR3 nucleotide sequence: TGTGCCAGCAGTTATGGTTCGGAGGAGAACACTGAAGCTTTCTTT.